This entry lists 3 T cell receptor beta chains sequenced from one sample in a study of T-cell memory formation after mild COVID-19. TCRdb re-derived calls from the 5' RACE reads in MiXCR, one entry per CDR3 protein. The sample records around 470,000 distinct CDR3 sequences, about 20% being singletons. The sequencing sample was made of PBMCs or a T cell subset sorted from them (not recorded which). Receptors originate from an adult woman who had mild COVID-19 (a few samples of this study predate the infection). Cell type and time point are not known.

This clonotype was seen more than once but under ten times. The rearrangement links TRBV7-9 to TRBJ1-2; D is undetermined. This CDR3 region has 12 residues. Germline CDR1 reads SEHNR; CDR2 reads FQNEAQ (reference sequence). V dropped 5 bases and J dropped 8 bases, with 12 bases sitting between them. The CDR3 protein is CASSQRQGGYTF. The DNA of the CDR3 is TGTGCCAGCAGCCAACGTCAAGGGGGCTACACCTTC.

This clonotype appeared a single time. V and J are TRBV24-1 and TRBJ2-5; D possibly corresponds to TRBD1 (6 bases). This CDR3 is built from 14 residues. Trimming cost V 7 bases and J 5 bases, with 16 bases left between them. In germline, CDR1 is KGHDR, CDR2 SFDVKD. Here the CDR3 DNA reads TGTGCCACCAGCCCCAAATGGGGGCCGGAGACCCAGTACTTC. Translating gives CATSPKWGPETQYF.

This chain's CDR3 is CASSPGRHNPYEQYF. In nucleotides, the CDR3 is TGTGCCAGCAGTCCGGGCCGGCATAACCCTTACGAGCAGTACTTC. The chain employs TRBV12-3 or TRBV12-4 and TRBJ2-7; D gene uncertain. V lost 5 bases and J lost 4, with 18 bases in between. The CDR3 length is 15 residues.